The present TCR beta chain was sequenced within a study of T cell responses to AZD1222 COVID-19 vaccine. Germline CDR1 is MGHDK and CDR2 is SYGVNS. V was cut by 2 bases and J by 6 bases, with 11 bases left in between. The CDR3 extends over 15 amino acids. Profiling relied on immunoSEQ multiplex PCR, and the TCRdb table lists in-frame clones only, not all of them. The sample carries 150,000 or so clones, 91% recorded once. The TCR originated in an adult who received the AZD1222 COVID-19 vaccine. This rearrangement joins TRBV25-1 to TRBJ1-6; no definite D call. The material was peripheral blood, obtained 28 days after the second AZD1222 dose. CDR3 amino acids: CASSELSSTNSPLHF. CDR3 DNA sequence: TGTGCCAGCAGTGAACTGTCGTCTACTAATTCACCCCTCCACTTT.